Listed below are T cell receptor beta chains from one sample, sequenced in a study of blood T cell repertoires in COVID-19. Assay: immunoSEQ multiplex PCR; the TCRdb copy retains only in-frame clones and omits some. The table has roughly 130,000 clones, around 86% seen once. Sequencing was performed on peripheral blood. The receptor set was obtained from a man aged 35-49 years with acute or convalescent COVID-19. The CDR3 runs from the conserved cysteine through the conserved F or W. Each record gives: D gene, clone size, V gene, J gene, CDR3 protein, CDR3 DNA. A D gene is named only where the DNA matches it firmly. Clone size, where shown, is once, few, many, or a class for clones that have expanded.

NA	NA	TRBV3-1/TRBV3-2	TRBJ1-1	CASSQESDYTEAFF	TGTGCCAGCAGCCAAGAATCAGATTACACTGAAGCTTTCTTT
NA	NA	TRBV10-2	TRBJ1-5	CASSESSYSNQPQHF	TGCGCCAGCAGTGAGTCGAGTTATAGCAATCAGCCCCAGCATTTT
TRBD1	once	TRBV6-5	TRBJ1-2	CASSSDRDDGYTF	TGTGCCAGCAGTTCCGACAGGGATGATGGCTACACCTTC
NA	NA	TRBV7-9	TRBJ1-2	CASSLDPGQGRNGYTF	TGTGCCAGCAGCTTAGACCCCGGCCAGGGTCGTAATGGCTACACCTTC
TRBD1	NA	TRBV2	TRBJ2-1	CASSRDRGYNEQFF	TGTGCCAGCAGTCGGGACAGGGGGTACAATGAGCAGTTCTTC
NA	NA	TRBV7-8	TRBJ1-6	CASSLDPGGDSPLHF	TGTGCCAGCAGCTTAGACCCGGGGGGGGATTCACCCCTCCACTTT
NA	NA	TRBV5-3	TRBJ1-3	CARSFHSGRGYGNTIYF	TGTGCCAGAAGCTTCCACTCCGGTAGGGGGTATGGAAACACCATATATTTT
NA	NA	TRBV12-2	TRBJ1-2	CASRLLFWRRLDGYTF	TGTGCAAGTCGCTTACTCTTTTGGAGGAGGCTGGATGGCTACACCTTC
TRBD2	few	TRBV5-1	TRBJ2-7	CASSFVLAEAYEQYF	TGCGCCAGCAGCTTCGTACTAGCGGAGGCCTACGAGCAGTACTTC
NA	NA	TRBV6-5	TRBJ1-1	CASRVQVRRTEAFF	TGTGCCAGCAGAGTACAGGTGAGAAGGACTGAAGCTTTCTTT
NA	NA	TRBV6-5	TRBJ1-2	CASSYSGRGGYGYTF	TGTGCCAGCAGTTACTCGGGCAGGGGCGGATATGGCTACACCTTC
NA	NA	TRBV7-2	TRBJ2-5	CASSLIYQETQYF	TGTGCCAGCAGCTTAATCTACCAAGAGACCCAGTACTTC
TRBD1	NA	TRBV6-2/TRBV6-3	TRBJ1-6	CASSKLGQVLDSPLHF	TGTGCCAGCAGTAAACTAGGACAGGTTTTGGATTCACCCCTCCACTTT
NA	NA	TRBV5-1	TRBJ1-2	CASSLRQKNYGYTF	TGCGCCAGCAGCTTACGACAGAAAAACTATGGCTACACCTTC
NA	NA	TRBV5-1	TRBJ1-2	CASSQSAGSRGSGYTF	TGCGCCAGCAGCCAGAGCGCGGGGAGTCGGGGATCTGGCTACACCTTC
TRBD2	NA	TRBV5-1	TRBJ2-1	CASKENIAGGSYNEQFF	TGCGCCAGCAAGGAGAACATAGCGGGAGGGTCCTACAATGAGCAGTTCTTC
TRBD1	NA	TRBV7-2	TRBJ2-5	CASSLTGGALETQYF	TGTGCCAGCAGCTTAACAGGGGGCGCTTTAGAGACCCAGTACTTC
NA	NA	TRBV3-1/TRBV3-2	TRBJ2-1	CASSRSNEQFF	TGTGCCAGCAGCCGGAGTAATGAGCAGTTCTTC
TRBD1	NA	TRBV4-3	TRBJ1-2	CASSQEGTGRYGYTF	TGCGCCAGCAGCCAAGAGGGGACAGGGCGGTATGGCTACACCTTC
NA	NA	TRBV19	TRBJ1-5	CASSIVRNQPQHF	TGTGCCAGTAGTATAGTGAGGAATCAGCCCCAGCATTTT
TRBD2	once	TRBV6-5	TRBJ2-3	CAGRGGDTDTQYF	TGTGCCGGCCGGGGAGGGGACACAGATACGCAGTATTTT
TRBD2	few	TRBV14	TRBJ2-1	CASSPLAGGAYNEQFF	TGTGCCAGCAGCCCGTTAGCGGGAGGGGCCTACAATGAGCAGTTCTTC
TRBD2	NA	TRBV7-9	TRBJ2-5	CASSLDPFLAGHQETQYF	TGTGCCAGCAGCTTAGACCCCTTTTTAGCGGGACACCAAGAGACCCAGTACTTC
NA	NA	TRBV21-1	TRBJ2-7	CASSKSPHRDRESYEQYF	TGTGCCAGCAGCAAATCACCCCACCGGGACAGGGAATCCTACGAGCAGTACTTC
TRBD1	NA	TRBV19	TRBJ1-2	CASRGQGINYGYTF	TGTGCCAGTAGGGGACAGGGGATCAACTATGGCTACACCTTC
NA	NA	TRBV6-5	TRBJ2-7	CASSYSTRGQQYF	TGTGCCAGCAGTTACTCGACGCGGGGGCAGCAGTACTTC
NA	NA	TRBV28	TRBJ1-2	CASSLPQGASNYGYTF	TGTGCCAGCAGTTTACCGCAGGGCGCCTCTAACTATGGCTACACCTTC
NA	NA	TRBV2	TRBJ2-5	CASSDPGAQYF	TGTGCCAGCAGTGACCCCGGGGCCCAGTACTTC
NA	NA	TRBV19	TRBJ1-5	CASSLTRVYSNQPQHF	TGTGCCAGTAGTCTCACCAGGGTGTATAGCAATCAGCCCCAGCATTTT
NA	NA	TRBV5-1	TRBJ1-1	CASSLDGVNTEAFF	TGCGCCAGCAGCTTGGACGGGGTGAACACTGAAGCTTTCTTT
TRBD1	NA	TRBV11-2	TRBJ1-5	CASSSSEEGAYSNQPQHF	TGTGCCAGCAGCTCAAGTGAAGAGGGGGCCTATAGCAATCAGCCCCAGCATTTT
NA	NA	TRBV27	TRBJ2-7	CASSYYAQGPEGEQYF	TGTGCCAGCAGTTACTACGCACAGGGGCCGGAGGGCGAGCAGTACTTC
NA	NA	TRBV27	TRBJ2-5	CASSLSTPMGGQWETQYF	TGTGCCAGCAGTTTATCGACACCAATGGGGGGACAGTGGGAGACCCAGTACTTC
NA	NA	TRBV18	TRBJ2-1	CASSLTTGEQFF	TGTGCCAGCTCACTTACGACGGGGGAGCAGTTCTTC
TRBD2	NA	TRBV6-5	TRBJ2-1	CASSYSGTSGSQFF	TGTGCCAGCAGTTACTCTGGGACTAGCGGGAGTCAGTTCTTC
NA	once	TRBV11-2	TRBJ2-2	CASSLRPLRTPNTGELFF	TGTGCCAGCAGCCTCCGCCCACTCAGGACTCCGAACACCGGGGAGCTGTTTTTT
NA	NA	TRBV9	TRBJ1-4	CASSRTMNEKLFF	TGTGCCAGCAGCAGGACTATGAATGAAAAACTGTTTTTT
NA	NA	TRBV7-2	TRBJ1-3	CASSLASGAGNTIYF	TGTGCCAGCAGCTTAGCGTCAGGGGCTGGAAACACCATATATTTT
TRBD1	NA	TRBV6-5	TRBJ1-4	CASRDSRGTNEKLFF	TGTGCCAGCAGAGATTCCAGGGGGACTAATGAAAAACTGTTTTTT
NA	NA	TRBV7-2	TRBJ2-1	CASSKKSSYNEQFF	TGTGCCAGCAGCAAGAAGAGCTCCTACAATGAGCAGTTCTTC
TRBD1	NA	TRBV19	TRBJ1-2	CASSTTGQGAGGYTF	TGTGCCAGTAGTACTACGGGACAGGGGGCTGGTGGCTACACCTTC
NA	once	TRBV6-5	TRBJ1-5	CASSYRVDQPQHF	TGTGCCAGCAGTTACCGGGTTGACCAGCCCCAGCATTTT
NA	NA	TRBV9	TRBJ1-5	CASNSGVDNQPQHF	TGTGCCAGCAACTCGGGGGTCGACAATCAGCCCCAGCATTTT
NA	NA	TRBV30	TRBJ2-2	CAFLVRGFGELFF	TGTGCCTTCCTAGTCCGGGGATTCGGGGAGCTGTTTTTT
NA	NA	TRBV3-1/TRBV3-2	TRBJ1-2	CASSLGQSGHYGYTF	TGTGCCAGCAGCTTAGGACAGAGCGGACACTATGGCTACACCTTC
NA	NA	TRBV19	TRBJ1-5	CASSKAGISNQPQHF	TGTGCCAGTAGTAAGGCAGGAATTAGCAATCAGCCCCAGCATTTT
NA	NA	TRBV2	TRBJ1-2	CASRRTESNYGYTF	TGTGCCAGCAGGAGGACAGAGTCTAACTATGGCTACACCTTC